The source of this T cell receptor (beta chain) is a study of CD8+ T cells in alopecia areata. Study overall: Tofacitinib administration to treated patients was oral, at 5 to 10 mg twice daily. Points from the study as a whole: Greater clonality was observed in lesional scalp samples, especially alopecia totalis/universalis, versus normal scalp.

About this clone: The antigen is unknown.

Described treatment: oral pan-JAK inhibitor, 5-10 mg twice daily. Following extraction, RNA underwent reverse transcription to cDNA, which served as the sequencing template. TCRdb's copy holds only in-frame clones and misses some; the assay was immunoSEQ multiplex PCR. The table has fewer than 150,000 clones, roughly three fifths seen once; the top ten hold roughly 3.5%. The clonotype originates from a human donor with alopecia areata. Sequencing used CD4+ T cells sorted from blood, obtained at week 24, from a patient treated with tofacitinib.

The CDR3, as DNA: TGCGCCAGCAGCCAGGAATGGGGGACCGATGGCTACACCTTC. As protein: CASSQEWGTDGYTF. This chain uses TRBV4-3 with TRBJ1-2; D may be TRBD1 (5 bases). V gave up 3 bases and J gave up 6 bases, with 14 bases separating them. The V gene's germline CDR1 is LGHNA and CDR2 YSLEER. CDR3 length equals 14 residues.